This entry describes one T cell receptor beta chain. Losses at the gene ends were 4 bases for V and 4 bases for J; bases not matched to a gene: 12. Germline CDR1 reads MDHEN; CDR2 reads SYDVKM. This CDR3 is 16 amino acids long. These data are taken from a study of blood T cell repertoires in COVID-19. Per the original methods: Amplified reference gene primers provided the basis for estimating nucleated cell counts. Some clones are missing from TCRdb's copy, which holds only in-frame ones; the method was immunoSEQ multiplex PCR. V, J and clone size reflect that table, while D and trimming were determined from the DNA. The sample carries some 320,000 clones, nearly 90% recorded once.

V usage is TRBV28 and J usage is TRBJ1-1, with 7 nucleotides matching TRBD1. Sequencing was carried out using peripheral blood. This sequence was found in a woman under 40 with COVID-19, enrolled during active disease. CDR3 nucleotide sequence: TGTGCCAGCAGTTCCCCCATTAGACAGGGTACCACTGAAGCTTTCTTT. Encoded protein: CASSSPIRQGTTEAFF.